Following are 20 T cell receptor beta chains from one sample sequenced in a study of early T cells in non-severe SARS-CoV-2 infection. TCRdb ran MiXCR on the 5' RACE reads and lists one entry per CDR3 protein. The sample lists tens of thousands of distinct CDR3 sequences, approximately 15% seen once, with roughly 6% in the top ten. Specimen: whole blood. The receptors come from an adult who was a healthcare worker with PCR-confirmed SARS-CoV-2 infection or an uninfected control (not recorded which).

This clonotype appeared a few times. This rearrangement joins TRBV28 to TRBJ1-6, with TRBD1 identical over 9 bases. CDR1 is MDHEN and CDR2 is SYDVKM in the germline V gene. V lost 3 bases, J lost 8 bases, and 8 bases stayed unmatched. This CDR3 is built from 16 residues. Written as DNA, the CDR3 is TGTGCCAGCAGTTTGGGCCCGGGACAGGGATATTCACCCCTCCACTTT. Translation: CASSLGPGQGYSPLHF.

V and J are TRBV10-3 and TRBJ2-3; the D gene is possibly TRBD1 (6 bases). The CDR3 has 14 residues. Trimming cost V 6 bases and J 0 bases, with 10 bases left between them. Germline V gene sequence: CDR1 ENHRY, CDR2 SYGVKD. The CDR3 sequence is CAIRDSSSTDTQYF. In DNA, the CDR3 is TGTGCCATCAGGGACAGTTCTAGCACAGATACGCAGTATTTT.

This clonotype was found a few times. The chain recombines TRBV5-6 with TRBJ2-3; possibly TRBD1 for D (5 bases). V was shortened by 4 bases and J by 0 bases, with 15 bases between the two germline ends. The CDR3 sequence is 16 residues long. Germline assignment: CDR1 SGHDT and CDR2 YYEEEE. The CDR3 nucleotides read TGTGCCAGCAGCCTGACAGTCATAACTAGCACAGATACGCAGTATTTT. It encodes CASSLTVITSTDTQYF.

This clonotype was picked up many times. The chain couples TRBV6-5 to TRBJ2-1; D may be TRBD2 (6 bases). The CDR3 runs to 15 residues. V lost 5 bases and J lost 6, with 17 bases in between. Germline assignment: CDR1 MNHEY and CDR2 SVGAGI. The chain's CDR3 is CASSQGLGLGNEQFF. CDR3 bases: TGTGCCAGCAGTCAGGGACTTGGTTTGGGCAATGAGCAGTTCTTC.

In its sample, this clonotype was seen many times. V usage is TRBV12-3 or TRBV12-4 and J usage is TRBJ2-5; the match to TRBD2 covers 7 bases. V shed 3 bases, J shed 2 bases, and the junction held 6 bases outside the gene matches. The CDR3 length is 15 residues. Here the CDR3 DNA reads TGTGCCAGCAGTTTCGGGCTAGCGGATCAAGAGACCCAGTACTTC. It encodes CASSFGLADQETQYF.

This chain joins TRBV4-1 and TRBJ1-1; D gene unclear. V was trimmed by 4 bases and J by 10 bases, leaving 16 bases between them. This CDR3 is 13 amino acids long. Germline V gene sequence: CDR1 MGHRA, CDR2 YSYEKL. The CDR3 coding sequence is TGCGCCAGCAGCCTCAGGTACAGTGAAGGAGCTTTCTTT. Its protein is CASSLRYSEGAFF.

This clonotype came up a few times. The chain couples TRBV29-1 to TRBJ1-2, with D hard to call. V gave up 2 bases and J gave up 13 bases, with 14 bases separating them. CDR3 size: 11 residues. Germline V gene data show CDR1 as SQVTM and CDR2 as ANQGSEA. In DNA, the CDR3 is TGCAGCGTTGAACAGTCCCTAACCTCCACCTTC. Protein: CSVEQSLTSTF.

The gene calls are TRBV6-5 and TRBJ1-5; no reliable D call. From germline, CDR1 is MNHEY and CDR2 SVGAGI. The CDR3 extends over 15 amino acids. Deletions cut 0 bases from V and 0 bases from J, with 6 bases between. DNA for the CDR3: TGTGCCAGCAGTTACTCCGGAGTTAGCAATCAGCCCCAGCATTTT. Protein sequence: CASSYSGVSNQPQHF.

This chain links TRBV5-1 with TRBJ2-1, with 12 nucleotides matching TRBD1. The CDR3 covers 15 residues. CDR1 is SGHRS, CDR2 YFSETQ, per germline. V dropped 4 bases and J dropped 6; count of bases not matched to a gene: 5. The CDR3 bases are TGCGCCAGCAGCCAGGGACAGGGGGCTATCAATGAGCAGTTCTTC. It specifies CASSQGQGAINEQFF.

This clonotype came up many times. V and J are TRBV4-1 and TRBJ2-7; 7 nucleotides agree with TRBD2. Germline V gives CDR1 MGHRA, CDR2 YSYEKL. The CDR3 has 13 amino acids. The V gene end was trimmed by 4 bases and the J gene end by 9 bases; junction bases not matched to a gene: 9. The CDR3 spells CASSLRTSEVQYF. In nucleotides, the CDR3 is TGCGCCAGCAGCCTTAGGACTAGTGAGGTGCAGTACTTC.

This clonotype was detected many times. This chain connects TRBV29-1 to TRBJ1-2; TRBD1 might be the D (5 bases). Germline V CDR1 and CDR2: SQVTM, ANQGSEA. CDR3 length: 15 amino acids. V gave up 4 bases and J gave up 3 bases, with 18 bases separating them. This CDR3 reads CSVGTPLSPYYGYTF. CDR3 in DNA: TGCAGCGTTGGGACACCCCTAAGCCCGTACTATGGCTACACCTTC.

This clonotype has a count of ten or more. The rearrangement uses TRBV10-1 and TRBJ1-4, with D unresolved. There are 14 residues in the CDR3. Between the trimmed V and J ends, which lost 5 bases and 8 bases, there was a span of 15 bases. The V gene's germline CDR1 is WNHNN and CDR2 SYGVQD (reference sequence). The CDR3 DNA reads TGCGCCAGCAGTTCGGGGTCCATGACCGAAAAACTGTTTTTT. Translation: CASSSGSMTEKLFF.

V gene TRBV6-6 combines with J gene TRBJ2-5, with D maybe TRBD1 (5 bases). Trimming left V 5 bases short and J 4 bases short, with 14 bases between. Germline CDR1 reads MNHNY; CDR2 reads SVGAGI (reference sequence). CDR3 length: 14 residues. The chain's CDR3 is CASSTTWGGETQYF. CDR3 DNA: TGTGCCAGCAGTACAACATGGGGCGGAGAGACCCAGTACTTC.

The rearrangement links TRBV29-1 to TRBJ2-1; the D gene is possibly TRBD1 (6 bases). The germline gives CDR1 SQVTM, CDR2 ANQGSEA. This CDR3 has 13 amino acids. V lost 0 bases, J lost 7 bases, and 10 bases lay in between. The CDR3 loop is CSVEEWQGNEQFF. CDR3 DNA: TGCAGCGTTGAAGAATGGCAGGGGAATGAGCAGTTCTTC.

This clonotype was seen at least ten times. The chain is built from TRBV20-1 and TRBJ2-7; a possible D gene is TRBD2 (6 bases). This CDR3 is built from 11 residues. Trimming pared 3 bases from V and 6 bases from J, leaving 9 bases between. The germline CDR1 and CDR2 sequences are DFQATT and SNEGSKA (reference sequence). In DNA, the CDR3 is TGCAGTGCTAGTGCGGGGTTCGAGCAGTACTTC. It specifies CSASAGFEQYF.

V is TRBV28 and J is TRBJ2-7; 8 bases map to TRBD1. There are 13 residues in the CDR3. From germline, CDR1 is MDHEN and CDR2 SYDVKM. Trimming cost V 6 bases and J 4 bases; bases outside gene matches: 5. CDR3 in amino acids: CASRPGTGYEQYF. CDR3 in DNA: TGTGCCAGCAGACCCGGGACAGGATACGAGCAGTACTTC.

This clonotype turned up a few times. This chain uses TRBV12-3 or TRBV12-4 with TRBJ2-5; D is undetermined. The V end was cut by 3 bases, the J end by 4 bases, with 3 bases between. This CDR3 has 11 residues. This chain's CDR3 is CASSFVETQYF. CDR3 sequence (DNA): TGTGCCAGCAGTTTTGTAGAGACCCAGTACTTC.

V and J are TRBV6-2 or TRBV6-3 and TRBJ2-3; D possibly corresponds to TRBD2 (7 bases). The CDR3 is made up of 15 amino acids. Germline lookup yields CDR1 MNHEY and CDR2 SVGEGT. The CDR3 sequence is CATIQAGASTDTQYF. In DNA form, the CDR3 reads TGTGCGACAATTCAGGCGGGGGCTAGCACAGATACGCAGTATTTT.

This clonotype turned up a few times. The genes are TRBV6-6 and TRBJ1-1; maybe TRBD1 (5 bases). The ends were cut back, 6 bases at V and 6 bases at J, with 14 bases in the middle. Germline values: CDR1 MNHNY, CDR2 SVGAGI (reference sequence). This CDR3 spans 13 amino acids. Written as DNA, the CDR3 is TGTGCCAGCAGCCCCGGGACGATCCCTGAAGCTTTCTTT. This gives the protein CASSPGTIPEAFF.

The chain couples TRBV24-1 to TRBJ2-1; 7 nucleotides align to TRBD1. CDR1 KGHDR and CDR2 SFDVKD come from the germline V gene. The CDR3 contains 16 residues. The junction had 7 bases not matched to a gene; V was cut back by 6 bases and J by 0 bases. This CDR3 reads CATSPGQDSSYNEQFF. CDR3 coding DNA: TGTGCCACCAGTCCTGGACAGGACAGCTCCTACAATGAGCAGTTCTTC.